Listed here are 25 T cell receptor beta chains from one sample, sequenced in a study of blood T cell repertoires in COVID-19. TCRdb's table, derived via immunoSEQ multiplex PCR, lists solely in-frame clones and lacks some. The table lists 35,000 to 50,000 clones, around nine tenths of them singletons. Sequencing was performed on peripheral blood. These receptors were collected from a human donor in a cohort sampled during active COVID-19.

The sample holds one count of this clone. V usage is TRBV7-6 and J usage is TRBJ1-2; no clear D. The CDR3 totals 14 residues. Germline-derived CDR1 and CDR2 are SGHVS and FNYEAQ. Trimming pared 2 bases from V and 3 bases from J, leaving 10 bases between. The CDR3 DNA reads TGTGCCAGCAGCTTATCTTTGGCGGACTATGGCTACACCTTC. Encoded protein: CASSLSLADYGYTF.

With respect to this clone: Other DNA sequences of this sample code for an identical CDR3. The chain joins TRBV18 to TRBJ2-5; the D gene is possibly TRBD2 (6 bases). This CDR3 contains 13 residues. Trimming took 7 bases from V and 5 from J, leaving 14 bases between them. In germline, CDR1 is KGHSH, CDR2 LQKENI. CDR3 protein: CASLRRDGETQYF. The DNA of the CDR3 is TGTGCCAGCTTAAGGCGGGACGGGGAGACCCAGTACTTC.

CDR3 residues: CAWRQGLDTEAFF. DNA for the CDR3: TGTGCCTGGAGACAGGGGCTGGACACTGAAGCTTTCTTT. The chain joins TRBV30 to TRBJ1-1, with 7 nucleotides matching TRBD1. The V segment lost 3 bases and the J segment 3 bases; nucleotides outside the gene matches: 4. Germline CDR1 and CDR2: GTSNPN and SVGIG (reference sequence). The CDR3 sequence is 13 residues long.

V gene TRBV6-5 combines with J gene TRBJ2-3; perhaps TRBD2 as D (6 bases). Germline values: CDR1 MNHEY, CDR2 SVGAGI. The CDR3 is made up of 15 amino acids. Trimming shortened V by 3 bases and J by 10 bases, and 20 bases separated the two germline ends. The CDR3 nucleotides read TGTGCCAGCAGTTATGAGCGGAGGTCCAGCGGGTCGCAGTATTTT. This sequence encodes CASSYERRSSGSQYF.

J is TRBJ2-7 and V is TRBV15, with TRBD1 as a possible D gene (5 bases). Germline V gene data show CDR1 as LNHNV and CDR2 as YYDKDF (reference sequence). CDR3 length equals 14 residues. V shed 1 base and J shed 2 bases, with 9 bases lying between them. In DNA, the CDR3 is TGTGCCACCAGCAGAGCTCAGGGTCCCTACGAGCAGTACTTC. It yields the protein CATSRAQGPYEQYF.

This sequence joins TRBV3-1 (or the pseudogene TRBV3-2) and TRBJ1-5, with D unclear. The CDR3 is 14 residues long. Germline V CDR1 and CDR2: LGHDT, YNNKEL (reference sequence). Trimming cost V 1 base and J 1 base, with 5 bases left between them. The CDR3 region is CASSQGVSNQPQHF. The CDR3 nucleotides read TGTGCCAGCAGCCAAGGAGTAAGCAATCAGCCCCAGCATTTT.

This clone was seen only once. The chain recombines TRBV30 with TRBJ2-1; tentatively, D is TRBD2 (6 bases). Germline values: CDR1 GTSNPN, CDR2 SVGIG (reference sequence). V gave up 0 bases and J gave up 5 bases, with 14 bases separating them. CDR3 length equals 15 residues. DNA for the CDR3: TGTGCCTGGAGTGTACTGGCGGGATTCCACAATGAGCAGTTCTTC. Translated: CAWSVLAGFHNEQFF.

This chain's CDR3 is CASSELPTGTFF. For the CDR3, the DNA is TGTGCCAGCAGTGAGTTACCGACAGGAACTTTCTTT. The genes are TRBV25-1 and TRBJ1-1, with D perhaps matching TRBD1 (6 bases). Germline V gene sequence: CDR1 MGHDK, CDR2 SYGVNS. Trimming pared 3 bases from V and 12 bases from J, leaving 14 bases between. This CDR3 spans 12 amino acids.

J is TRBJ2-1 and V is TRBV7-9; TRBD2 aligns across 14 bases. V gave up 2 bases and J gave up 10 bases; unmatched junction bases: 10. Germline loops: CDR1 SEHNR, CDR2 FQNEAQ (reference sequence). CDR3 length: 17 amino acids. CDR3 nucleotide sequence: TGTGCCAGCAGCTTACCGGGAGGACTAGCGGGAGGCAACGAGCAGTTCTTC. It translates to CASSLPGGLAGGNEQFF.

This chain's CDR3 is CASSDPSGTSGIRRNTGELFF. CDR3 DNA sequence: TGTGCCAGCAGTGACCCCTCCGGGACTAGCGGGATCCGCCGGAACACCGGGGAGCTGTTTTTT. The J gene is TRBJ2-2, the V gene TRBV6-4; 13 bases fit TRBD2. This CDR3 spans 21 amino acids. Germline trimming cut 2 bases from V and 1 base from J; bases unmatched to any gene: 13. Germline V gene sequence: CDR1 MRHNA, CDR2 SNTAGT.

The rearrangement links TRBV20-1 to TRBJ2-1; 9 bases are a match to TRBD2. Per germline, CDR1 DFQATT and CDR2 SNEGSKA (reference sequence). The CDR3 has 17 amino acids. Trimming at V came to 3 bases and at J to 0 bases, leaving 9 bases not matched to a gene. The CDR3 reads CSASHTFSGSSYNEQFF. As DNA, the CDR3 is TGCAGTGCTAGTCATACCTTTAGCGGGAGCTCCTACAATGAGCAGTTCTTC.

This clone was seen a single time. The CDR3 sequence: CASIKPGENTGELFF. The CDR3 DNA is TGTGCCAGCATAAAGCCGGGAGAGAACACCGGGGAGCTGTTTTTT. The chain carries TRBV6-7 and TRBJ2-2, with a possible D match to TRBD2 (6 bases). TRBV6-7 counts as an open reading frame of uncertain function. This CDR3 contains 15 residues. V lost 7 bases, J lost 1 base, and 13 bases lay in between.

V is TRBV27 and J is TRBJ1-6, with 7 bases identical to TRBD1. Germline values: CDR1 MNHEY, CDR2 SMNVEV (reference sequence). The CDR3 is 16 residues long. The junction had 9 bases not matched to a gene; V was cut back by 6 bases and J by 4 bases. The CDR3 is CASRQGMQGYNSPLHF. CDR3 sequence (DNA): TGTGCCAGCAGACAGGGGATGCAAGGGTATAATTCACCCCTCCACTTT.

Only one count was recorded for this clone. This chain links TRBV5-6 with TRBJ2-1; 9 bases agree with TRBD1. CDR3 length equals 13 residues. Trimming took 3 bases from V and 8 from J; bases not matched to a gene: 3. CDR1 and CDR2 from the germline V gene are SGHDT and YYEEEE. As DNA, the CDR3 is TGTGCCAGCAGCTGGACAGGGGATTATGAGCAGTTCTTC. It specifies CASSWTGDYEQFF.

The gene calls are TRBV2 and TRBJ1-2; 9 bases fit TRBD1. This CDR3 region has 15 residues. Germline trimming cut 6 bases from V and 2 bases from J; bases unmatched to any gene: 7. CDR1 SNHLY and CDR2 FYNNEI come from the germline V gene. Written as DNA, the CDR3 is TGTGCCAGCAGCCAGGACAGGGGCGGGAACTATGGCTACACCTTC. It codes for CASSQDRGGNYGYTF.

The V and J genes are TRBV27 and TRBJ2-2; TRBD2 is a possible D gene (6 bases). Looked up from germline, CDR1 is MNHEY and CDR2 is SMNVEV (reference sequence). V lost 5 bases, J lost 5 bases, and 12 bases lay in between. The CDR3 contains 14 residues. The CDR3 DNA is TGTGCCAGCAGTCCAGCGGGCTGGACCGGGGAGCTGTTTTTT. This codes for CASSPAGWTGELFF.

This clone is a singleton in its sample. CDR3 bases: TGTGCCAGCAGCCGAGCGGACAGGGCGGCCTACGAGCAGTACTTC. Translating it yields CASSRADRAAYEQYF. The J gene is TRBJ2-7, the V gene TRBV11-3; 8 bases are a match to TRBD1. The CDR3 has 15 amino acids. With 5 bases clipped from V and 2 bases from J, the junction kept 8 bases outside the gene matches. Germline V lookup: CDR1 SGHNT, CDR2 YENEEA.

The chain is built from TRBV7-6 and TRBJ1-1; perhaps TRBD1 as D (6 bases). CDR3 length: 15 residues. Germline V CDR1 and CDR2: SGHVS, FNYEAQ. V gave up 6 bases and J gave up 0 bases, with 14 bases separating them. This CDR3 reads CASRDSGQLNTEAFF. For the CDR3, the DNA is TGTGCCAGCAGGGACTCGGGACAATTGAACACTGAAGCTTTCTTT.

The gene calls are TRBV19 and TRBJ1-2; tentative D call: TRBD1 (5 bases). Germline V gene lookup returns CDR1 LNHDA and CDR2 SQIVND (reference sequence). The CDR3 runs 15 residues. V lost 3 bases to trimming and J lost 4 bases, with 15 bases between them. DNA of the CDR3: TGTGCCAGTAGTATTTTTGCCGGGGGAACCTATGGCTACACCTTC. It is translated as CASSIFAGGTYGYTF. Complete variable domain (other parts from reference TRBV19 and TRBJ1-2): DGGITQSPKYLFRKEGQNVTLSCEQNLNHDAMYWYRQDPGQGLRLIYYSQIVNDFQKGDIAEGYSVSREKKESFPLTVTSAQKNPTAFYLCASSIFAGGTYGYTFGSGTRLTVV.

CDR3 bases: TGTGCCAGCAGCCCCGAGCCGACAGGGAAATCCTCTGGAAACACCATATATTTT. The encoded protein is CASSPEPTGKSSGNTIYF. The chain recombines TRBV7-3 with TRBJ1-3, with TRBD1 matching over 7 bases. V shed 5 bases and J 0 bases; nucleotides not matched to a gene: 13. This CDR3 is built from 18 residues. The V gene's germline CDR1 is SGHTA and CDR2 FQGTGA.

The chain joins TRBV2 to TRBJ1-1, with 7 bases aligning to TRBD1. The germline CDR1 and CDR2 sequences are SNHLY and FYNNEI. V shed 6 bases, J shed 1 base, and the junction held 2 bases outside the gene matches. CDR3 size: 13 residues. Here the CDR3 reads CASSGTANTEAFF. CDR3 DNA sequence: TGTGCCAGCAGCGGGACAGCGAACACTGAAGCTTTCTTT.

The rearrangement joins TRBV3-1 (or the pseudogene TRBV3-2) to TRBJ2-7; 7 bases match TRBD2. This CDR3 comprises 14 residues. Germline assignment: CDR1 LGHDT and CDR2 YNNKEL (reference sequence). V lost 6 bases, J lost 5 bases, and 10 bases stayed unmatched. This chain's CDR3 is CASRQKGLDHEQYF. The CDR3 DNA sequence: TGTGCCAGCAGGCAGAAAGGACTAGATCACGAGCAGTACTTC.

The genes are TRBV9 and TRBJ1-4; tentatively, D is TRBD1 (5 bases). There are 16 residues in the CDR3. Germline CDR1 and CDR2: SGDLS and YYNGEE. Trimming left V 3 bases short and J 0 bases short, with 12 bases between. CDR3 sequence (DNA): TGTGCCAGCAGCGCGGACACCGGTGCAACTAATGAAAAACTGTTTTTT. Residues: CASSADTGATNEKLFF.

The chain has TRBV19 and TRBJ1-5; D gene uncertain. V gave up 2 bases and J gave up 5 bases, with 7 bases separating them. The CDR3 sequence is 13 residues long. In germline, CDR1 is LNHDA, CDR2 SQIVND (reference sequence). In DNA, the CDR3 is TGTGCCAGTAGTATAAATGCGTATCAGCCCCAGCATTTT. The encoded protein is CASSINAYQPQHF.

In nucleotides, the CDR3 is TGTGCCAGTAGTACCCAGGCCAAAGGAACTGAAGCTTTCTTT. Its translation is CASSTQAKGTEAFF. The chain is built from TRBV19 and TRBJ1-1; D unclear. V lost 4 bases and J lost 5, with 14 bases in between. This CDR3 is built from 14 residues. The V gene's germline CDR1 is LNHDA and CDR2 SQIVND (reference sequence). The full variable domain, in which reference TRBV19 and TRBJ1-1 provide the parts outside the CDR3, is DGGITQSPKYLFRKEGQNVTLSCEQNLNHDAMYWYRQDPGQGLRLIYYSQIVNDFQKGDIAEGYSVSREKKESFPLTVTSAQKNPTAFYLCASSTQAKGTEAFFGQGTRLTVV.